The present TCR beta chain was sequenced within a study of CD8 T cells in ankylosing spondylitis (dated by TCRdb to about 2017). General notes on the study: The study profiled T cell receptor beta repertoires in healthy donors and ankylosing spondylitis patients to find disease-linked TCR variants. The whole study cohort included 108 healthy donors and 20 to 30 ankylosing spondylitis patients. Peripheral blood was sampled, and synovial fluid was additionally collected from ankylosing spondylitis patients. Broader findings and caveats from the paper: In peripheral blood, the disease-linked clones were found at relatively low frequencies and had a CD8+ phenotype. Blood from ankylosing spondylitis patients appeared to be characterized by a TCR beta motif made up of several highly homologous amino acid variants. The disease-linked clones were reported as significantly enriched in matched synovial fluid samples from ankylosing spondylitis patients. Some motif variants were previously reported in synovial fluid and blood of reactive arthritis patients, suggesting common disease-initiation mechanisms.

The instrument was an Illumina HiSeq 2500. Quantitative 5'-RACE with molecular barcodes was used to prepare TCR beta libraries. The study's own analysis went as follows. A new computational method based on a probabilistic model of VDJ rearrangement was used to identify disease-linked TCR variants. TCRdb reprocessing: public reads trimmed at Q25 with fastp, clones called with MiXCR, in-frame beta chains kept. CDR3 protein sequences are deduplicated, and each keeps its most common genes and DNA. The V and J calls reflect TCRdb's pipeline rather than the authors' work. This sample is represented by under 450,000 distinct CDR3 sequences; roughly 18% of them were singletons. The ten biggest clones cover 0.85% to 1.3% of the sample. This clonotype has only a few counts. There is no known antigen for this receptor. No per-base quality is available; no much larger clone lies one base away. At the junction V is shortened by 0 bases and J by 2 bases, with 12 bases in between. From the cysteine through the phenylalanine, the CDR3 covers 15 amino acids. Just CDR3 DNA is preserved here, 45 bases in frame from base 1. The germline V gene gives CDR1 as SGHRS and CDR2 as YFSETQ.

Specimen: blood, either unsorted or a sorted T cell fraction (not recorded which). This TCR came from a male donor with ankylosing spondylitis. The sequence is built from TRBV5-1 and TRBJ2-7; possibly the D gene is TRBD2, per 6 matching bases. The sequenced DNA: TGCGCCAGCAGCTTGGAGGGAGGTAAAGCCTACGAGCAGTACTTC. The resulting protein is CASSLEGGKAYEQYF.